This T cell receptor (beta chain) derives from a study of cytomegalovirus exposure and HLA in healthy donors. Study-level points and caveats: Per published accounts, TCR beta sequences correctly predicted the HLA-A and HLA-B alleles of most subjects. Three chains tied to CMV proved CMV antigen-specific in vitro. The authors enumerated over 150 TCR beta chains as linked to cytomegalovirus. According to a later analysis, most TCR beta chains associated with CMV appeared HLA-restricted.

This CDR3 contains 13 residues. Germline V gene data show CDR1 as MNHEY and CDR2 as SMNVEV (reference sequence). V lost 5 bases and J lost 8, with 15 bases in between. Use of 60 Vbeta and 13 Jbeta primers characterized the PCR. The assay was immunoSEQ multiplex PCR, and TCRdb's table has in-frame clones only and misses some. This repertoire shows about 220,000 clones, 60% to 80% found once; its top ten account for about 1.9%. A remark on this clone: Its antigen is as yet unknown.

The sample taken for sequencing was PBMCs. This chain connects TRBV27 to TRBJ1-2; no firm D call. This sequence was found in a woman aged 30 to 39 in good health and CMV-seronegative. The CDR3 DNA reads as TGTGCCAGCAGTCTCCGTCCTAACGGGGGCTACACCTTC. Amino acids: CASSLRPNGGYTF.